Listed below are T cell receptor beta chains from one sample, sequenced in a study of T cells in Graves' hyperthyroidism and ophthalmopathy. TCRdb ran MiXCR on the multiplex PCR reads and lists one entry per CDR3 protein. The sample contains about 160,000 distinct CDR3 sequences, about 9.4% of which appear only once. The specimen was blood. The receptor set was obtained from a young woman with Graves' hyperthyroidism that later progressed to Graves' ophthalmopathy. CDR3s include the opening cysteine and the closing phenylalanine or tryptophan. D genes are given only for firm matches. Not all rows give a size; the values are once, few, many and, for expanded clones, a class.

CASSLRVPRGNQPQHF	TGTGCCAGCAGTTTGAGAGTTCCAAGGGGCAATCAGCCCCAGCATTTT	TRBV6-1	TRBJ1-5	.	16	many
CASSHYMFGPQHF	TGTGCCAGCAGCCACTACATGTTTGGGCCCCAGCATTTT	TRBV12-3/TRBV12-4	TRBJ1-5	.	13	many
CASSQEVFQPQHF	TGTGCCAGCAGCCAAGAAGTCTTTCAGCCCCAGCATTTT	TRBV4-2	TRBJ1-5	.	13	many
CASSPGTSSLRGTQYF	TGTGCCAGCAGCCCCGGGACTAGCAGCCTCAGGGGTACGCAGTATTTT	TRBV7-8	TRBJ2-3	TRBD2	16	many
CASSQVLEEQYF	TGCGCCAGCAGCCAAGTCCTAGAGGAGCAGTACTTC	TRBV4-1	TRBJ2-7	.	12	few
CASEEGPGNEQFF	TGTGCCAGCGAGGAGGGCCCAGGCAATGAGCAGTTCTTC	TRBV7-9	TRBJ2-1	.	13	many
CAWRASSAGGGKLFF	TGTGCCTGGAGAGCAAGTTCGGCGGGGGGCGGGAAACTGTTTTTT	TRBV30	TRBJ1-4	.	15	.
CASSSTGLSSGELFF	TGTGCCAGCAGCTCGACAGGACTTTCATCCGGGGAGCTGTTTTTT	TRBV5-4	TRBJ2-2	.	15	.
CATSVSGHYFSERESPTDTQYF	TGTGCCACCAGTGTCTCGGGACACTACTTTAGTGAGCGGGAGAGCCCTACAGATACGCAGTATTTT	TRBV24-1	TRBJ2-3	TRBD2	22	many
CASSLRQGETQYF	TGTGCCAGCAGTCTAAGACAGGGAGAGACCCAGTACTTC	TRBV12-3/TRBV12-4	TRBJ2-5	TRBD1	13	many
CASRWGGSRSNQPQHF	TGTGCCAGCAGATGGGGGGGGAGTAGGAGCAATCAGCCCCAGCATTTT	TRBV2	TRBJ1-5	.	16	many
CASNNLGGAGANVLTF	TGTGCCAGCAACAATCTAGGAGGGGCTGGGGCCAACGTCCTGACTTTC	TRBV13	TRBJ2-6	.	16	many
CASSVGDRGTDTQYF	TGTGCCAGCAGCGTTGGGGACAGGGGTACAGATACGCAGTATTTT	TRBV9	TRBJ2-3	TRBD1	15	many
CASSSQVYEQYF	TGTGCCAGCAGCTCCCAGGTATACGAGCAGTACTTC	TRBV7-9	TRBJ2-7	.	12	many
CASSLRGTVPPYNEQFF	TGTGCCAGCAGCTTAAGGGGGACAGTCCCGCCATACAATGAGCAGTTCTTC	TRBV11-3	TRBJ2-1	TRBD1	17	many
CASSHQEGQSYGYTF	TGTGCCAGCAGTCATCAGGAGGGACAATCCTATGGCTACACCTTC	TRBV27	TRBJ1-2	.	15	many
CASSPPPGELFF	TGTGCCAGCTCACCACCCCCGGGAGAACTGTTTTTT	TRBV18	TRBJ2-2	.	12	.
CAWSGGWAEAFF	TGTGCCTGGAGTGGGGGGTGGGCTGAAGCTTTCTTT	TRBV30	TRBJ1-1	.	12	many
CASSPTSGTVPRTYEQYF	TGTGCCAGCAGTCCTACTAGCGGGACGGTCCCTCGCACTTACGAGCAGTACTTC	TRBV6-2/TRBV6-3	TRBJ2-7	TRBD2	18	.
CASSGGDNTEAFF	TGTGCCAGCTCCGGGGGAGATAACACTGAAGCTTTCTTT	TRBV3-1	TRBJ1-1	.	13	many
CASSPGHGPYNEQFF	TGTGCCAGCAGCCCCGGGCATGGACCCTACAATGAGCAGTTCTTC	TRBV7-3	TRBJ2-1	.	15	many
CASSPSGGTDTQYF	TGTGCCAGCAGCCCTAGCGGGGGCACAGATACGCAGTATTTT	TRBV7-9	TRBJ2-3	TRBD2	14	many
CASSPAREAAGYTF	TGTGCCAGCAGCCCGGCCAGGGAAGCGGCTGGCTACACCTTC	TRBV4-2	TRBJ1-2	.	14	.
CASSAKQGSSGELFF	TGTGCCAGCAGCGCCAAACAGGGGAGTAGCGGGGAGCTGTTTTTT	TRBV14	TRBJ2-2	TRBD1	15	many
CASSFPTGQKQETQYF	TGTGCCAGCAGTTTTCCTACCGGACAGAAACAAGAGACCCAGTACTTC	TRBV7-9	TRBJ2-5	.	16	many
CASRQTGGGYPTNEKLFF	TGTGCCAGCAGGCAAACAGGGGGCGGGTATCCAACTAATGAAAAACTGTTTTTT	TRBV12-3/TRBV12-4	TRBJ1-4	TRBD1	18	many
CSAKNSTNTEAFF	TGCAGTGCTAAGAACTCAACGAACACTGAAGCTTTCTTT	TRBV20-1	TRBJ1-1	.	13	many
CASTERTQNSPLHF	TGTGCCAGCACCGAGAGGACTCAGAATTCACCCCTCCACTTT	TRBV28	TRBJ1-6	.	14	many
CASTGTANSPLHF	TGTGCCAGCACTGGGACAGCAAATTCACCCCTCCACTTT	TRBV6-1	TRBJ1-6	TRBD1	13	few
CSARDLDRFDEQFF	TGCAGTGCTAGAGATTTAGACAGGTTCGATGAGCAGTTCTTC	TRBV20-1	TRBJ2-1	.	14	many
CASSKIAEPFNEQYF	TGCGCCAGCAGCAAGATAGCGGAGCCTTTTAACGAGCAGTACTTC	TRBV5-1	TRBJ2-7	.	15	many
CSVEDPNTGELFF	TGCAGTGTCGAGGACCCGAACACCGGGGAGCTGTTTTTT	TRBV20-1	TRBJ2-2	.	13	few
CASSLFGTGKYEQYF	TGTGCCAGCAGTTTATTTGGGACAGGGAAGTACGAGCAGTACTTC	TRBV12-3/TRBV12-4	TRBJ2-7	TRBD1	15	many
CASSEMGGKSYEQYF	TGTGCCAGCAGCGAGATGGGGGGAAAATCCTACGAGCAGTACTTC	TRBV2	TRBJ2-7	.	15	.
CSVLWSSYEQYF	TGCAGCGTCCTCTGGAGCTCCTACGAGCAGTACTTC	TRBV29-1	TRBJ2-7	.	12	few
CSARVKDRVTF	TGCAGTGCTAGAGTGAAGGACAGGGTCACCTTC	TRBV20-1	TRBJ1-2	TRBD1	11	many
CATSDLRGGTSGRAGEQFF	TGTGCCACCAGTGATTTGCGAGGTGGGACTAGCGGGAGGGCCGGTGAGCAGTTCTTC	TRBV24-1	TRBJ2-1	TRBD2	19	.
CASTLVGVVNEQFF	TGTGCCAGCACATTGGTAGGCGTTGTTAATGAGCAGTTCTTC	TRBV6-1	TRBJ2-1	.	14	few
CASSIGKHTEAFF	TGTGCCAGTAGTATCGGCAAGCACACTGAAGCTTTCTTT	TRBV19	TRBJ1-1	.	13	few
CASSSLIGRRGGGYEQYF	TGTGCCAGCAGCTCCCTAATCGGGCGGCGGGGGGGCGGCTACGAGCAGTACTTC	TRBV7-9	TRBJ2-7	TRBD2	18	.
CASSQDSDRAGYEQYF	TGTGCCAGCAGCCAAGATTCAGACAGAGCGGGCTACGAGCAGTACTTC	TRBV4-2	TRBJ2-7	.	16	.
CASSEWEQRNTIYF	TGTGCCAGCAGTGAATGGGAACAAAGAAACACCATATATTTT	TRBV2	TRBJ1-3	.	14	many
CASSEVVGYEQYF	TGTGCCAGCAGTGAAGTAGTGGGTTACGAGCAGTACTTC	TRBV6-1	TRBJ2-7	.	13	many
CASSRDKAGNTIYF	TGTGCCAGCAGCCGGGACAAGGCTGGAAACACCATATATTTT	TRBV6-1	TRBJ1-3	.	14	.
CASSQDLLNNEQFF	TGTGCCAGCAGCCAAGATCTTCTAAACAATGAGCAGTTCTTC	TRBV3-1	TRBJ2-1	.	14	many
CSAKQTTYYEQYF	TGCAGTGCTAAACAGACTACCTACTACGAGCAGTACTTC	TRBV20-1	TRBJ2-7	.	13	many
CASSLGQPNTEAFF	TGTGCCAGCAGTTTAGGGCAGCCGAACACTGAAGCTTTCTTT	TRBV27	TRBJ1-1	.	14	many